This T cell receptor beta chain was recovered during a study of blood T cell repertoires in COVID-19. Background on the study: The samples span acute and convalescent COVID-19 from the United States, Italy and Spain. The analysed material was cDNA or gDNA that came from T cells, B-cell-depleted T cells, or PBMCs.

The CDR3 sequence is 12 residues long. With V trimmed by 8 bases and J by 10 bases, 6 bases remained unmatched. From germline, CDR1 is MNHEY and CDR2 SMNVEV (reference sequence). This clone occurred a few times. Methods used by the authors: Reference gene primer amplification gave nucleated cell count estimates. Using immunoSEQ multiplex PCR, the repertoire was profiled, and TCRdb retains in-frame clones only, with some absent. V and J calls and clone size are those listed in that table; D and trimming were worked out from the DNA. The sample consists of roughly 180,000 clones, about 78% of them appearing once.

The chain employs TRBV27 and TRBJ2-3; the match to TRBD1 covers 10 bases. The clonotype comes from a woman in her fifties or sixties with active or convalescent COVID-19. Sequencing input: peripheral blood. The CDR3 region is CASRPGQGPQYF. In nucleotides, the CDR3 is TGTGCCAGCCGTCCGGGACAGGGGCCGCAGTATTTT.